The TCR beta chain described here comes from a study of blood T cell repertoires in COVID-19. Study-level information: Acute-phase and convalescent COVID-19 samples originated in the United States, Italy and Spain. PBMCs, B-cell-depleted T cells, or T cells provided the cDNA or gDNA that made up the material.

In germline, CDR1 is LGHDT, CDR2 YNNKEL (reference sequence). V lost 7 bases and J lost 1, with 13 bases in between. The length of the CDR3 is 14 residues. Authors' processing steps: Using reference gene primer amplification, nucleated cell counts were estimated. The table came from immunoSEQ multiplex PCR; TCRdb's copy has only in-frame clones and leaves some out. The V and J calls and the clone size are those of that table, but D and trimming were determined from the DNA. The table shows around 140,000 clones, with 84% occurring only once. The sequenced material came from peripheral blood. The chain employs TRBV3-1 (or the pseudogene TRBV3-2) and TRBJ1-1; D remains ambiguous. This sequence was found in a human donor in a cohort sampled during active COVID-19. The CDR3, as DNA: TGTGCCAGCAATCAGCGGGAATCGAACACTGAAGCTTTCTTT. It translates to CASNQRESNTEAFF.